This TCR beta chain was captured in a study of CXCR3-negative and CXCR3-positive naive CD8 T cells (dated by TCRdb to about 2019). With regard to the full study: In total, 120 million to 150 million TRB reads were obtained, which works out to roughly 1.5 +/- 0.3 million reads per library. Diversity and physicochemical repertoire analyses were performed on about 12 donors pooled from two independent experiments. For the TRBV-TRBJ cluster analysis, the naive subsets came from a handful of donors, while the memory cells came from 3 donors.

Each CD8+ T cell subset was flow-sorted in triplicate, with under 350,000 cells per subset placed directly into RLT lysis buffer. To exclude memory contaminants, naive CD8+ T cells were stringently defined as CD45RO-CCR7+CD27+CD95-. Standard density gradient centrifugation was used to isolate peripheral blood mononuclear cells from buffy coats. Naive CXCR3-negative and CXCR3-positive CD8+ T cells were flow-sorted using a FACSAria III. Total RNA was extracted from sorted cells with an RNeasy Mini Kit. This sample was sequenced with a NextSeq 550. The Human TCR Profiling Kit (MiLaboratory) was used to make UMI-labeled 5' RACE TRB cDNA libraries. cDNA synthesis used the entire amount of extracted RNA, and PCR amplification then used the entire amount of cDNA produced. Libraries were prepared in parallel with an identical number of PCR cycles. The study's processing was this. With a minimum of two reads required per UMI, MIGEC and MiXCR pulled out about 50,000 +/- 10,000 unique UMI-labeled TRB cDNA molecules from each library. On average, approximately 40,000 +/- 10,000 functional in-frame TRB CDR3 nucleotide clonotypes lacking stop codons were found per library. After downsampling to 5000 UMI-labeled TRB molecules per sample, diversity metrics, including normalized Shannon-Wiener and Chao1, were computed in VDJtools. VDJtools was used to calculate clonotype-size-weighted physicochemical properties of the central five CDR3 residues, namely interaction energy, strength, volume and Kidera factor 4. TCRdb reprocessed the reads, so every CDR3 protein sequence counts as one entry and DNA is not shown. The V and J calls were not made by the authors but by TCRdb's processing. The table for this sample records over 70,000 distinct CDR3 sequences. The ten largest clones represent 0.9% to 1.2% of the sample.

The research as a whole found: Freshly isolated PBMCs were used for most assays because CXCR3 expression partially decreased after cryopreservation. Similar TRBV-TRBJ usage was shown by naive CXCR3-negative and CXCR3-positive cells from the same donor, whereas distinct patterns were shown by memory cells. Because surface CD5, which is linked to self-reactivity in mice, was comparable between the naive subsets, TCR interaction strength was also inferred from the physicochemical properties of TRB CDR3s. TRB CDR3s from CXCR3-positive naive cells showed higher hydrophobicity (lower Kidera factor 4), lower energy, and higher strength and volume indices than CXCR3-negative naive cells. Comparably high repertoire diversity was found in both naive subsets, whereas much lower repertoire diversity was found in memory CD8+ T cells.

With no count recorded, this clonotype is classed as medium-sized (0.01 to 0.1%) from frequency. Its cognate antigen has yet to be identified. From the germline V gene, CDR1 is MGHRA and CDR2 is YSYEKL. Taken from cysteine to phenylalanine, the CDR3 has 13 residues. The entry carries no DNA sequence. This chain is built from TRBV4-1 and TRBJ1-3. The receptor's source is a human donor in good health. Some clones in this sample may be carry-over from other donors' samples. Source material: naive CXCR3- CD8+ T cells from blood. In the paper's terms, the cell subset or site label means: CD45RO-CCR7+CD27+CD95- naive CD8+ T cells lacking CXCR3 (TNR3-). The CDR3 region reads CASSQLLGNTIYF.